This entry is about one T cell receptor (beta chain). Whole blood without T cell sorting served as the source of isolated total RNA. These data are taken from a study of monozygotic twins with inflammatory bowel disease. Following a re-call of the 5' RACE reads, TCRdb has one entry per CDR3 protein and lacks DNA. The table lists over 110,000 distinct CDR3 sequences. The CDR3 runs 15 residues. Germline V gene sequence: CDR1 DFQATT, CDR2 SNEGSKA (reference sequence). What was sequenced was blood. The gene calls are TRBV20-1 and TRBJ2-5; TCRdb reports TRBD2, a call that lacks DNA to check it against. This sequence originates from a human donor with ulcerative colitis or Crohn's disease, or a healthy co-twin of an affected twin (not recorded which). The CDR3 sequence: CSASPPRRGGETQYF.